The source of this TCR beta chain is a study of memory CD4+ T cells and cytomegalovirus serostatus (dated by TCRdb to the late 2010s). About the study as a whole: A total of around 35 healthy Belgian adults, of whom 9 were CMV seropositive and some 25 were CMV seronegative, were included in the cohort. CD4+ memory TCRbeta repertoires of a Belgian cohort with known cytomegalovirus serostatus were sequenced in order to replicate a published TCR-based CMV serostatus classifier.

Overall study outcomes, separate from this receptor: On the Belgian cohort, the classifier based on the original framework reached a median bootstrapped AUC of about 0.95, with a 95% CI of 0.76-1.00. CMV serostatus prediction reached a median bootstrapped AUC of 0.95 with the original framework and around 0.91 with a US-trained random forest. Among the 150 to 200 previously reported CMV-associated TCRbeta sequences, some 69 showed up in the CD4+ memory repertoires, with each one found in between one and five individuals. The results were interpreted as suggesting that the CMV-associated TCR signature is mostly present in the CD4+ memory repertoire. Only CD4+CD45RO+ memory cells were sequenced, in contrast to the original study, in which naive and memory CD4+ and CD8+ populations were covered.

Turning to this clone: This receptor's antigen is unknown. Base qualities are missing; no much larger clone stands one base away.

From the germline V gene, CDR1 is SGHAT and CDR2 is FQNNGV. There are 15 amino acids in the CDR3, from cysteine to phenylalanine inclusive. Just CDR3 DNA is preserved here, 45 bases in frame from base 1. The trim is 7 bases for V and 0 bases for J, with a gap of 15 bases between the germline ends. The Quick-DNA Microprep Kit was used to extract genomic DNA from the sorted cells. Amplification of TCRbeta DNA was done with the immunoSEQ hsTCRbeta kit, following the protocol from the manufacturer. TCRbeta libraries were sequenced on an Illumina MiSeq instrument. Per the original workflow: Removing out-of-frame sequences left 2,204,828 distinct TCRbeta sequences, an average of approximately 65,000 per individual. Each individual was scored by the count of fewer than 200 previously reported CMV-associated TCRbeta sequences and the total productive distinct TCRbeta count. A beta-binomial model was reimplemented in Python, and random forests from scikit-learn, run with default parameters, were trained on data from the US cohort. Classifier performance on the Belgian cohort was summarized as median AUC with percentile confidence intervals calculated over 10,000 bootstrap iterations. The source is immuneACCESS, and TCRdb retained only in-frame sequences with V and J called. Part of the clones is not carried over; for the studies checked, unresolved V genes explain less than half of this, and the remainder is unexplained. V and J calls and clone size come straight from that table; D and trimming were deduced from the DNA. For this sample there are fewer than 40,000 clones; over 60% appear just once. The biggest ten clones account for approximately 0.78% of the sample.

A FACSAria II was used to sort memory CD4+ T cells, defined as single viable CD3+CD4+CD8-CD45RO+ cells. CMV serostatus was determined with a Roche Elecsys assay detecting serum IgG against CMV pp150, pp28, p38 and p52. After thawing, total CD4+ T cells were enriched by positive selection with CD4 magnetic microbeads. The samples came from a different study that was designed specifically to examine the CD4+ T cell memory repertoire. Peripheral blood mononuclear cells were isolated and cryopreserved according to standard operating procedures, and serum was kept at -80 degrees C. CD3-PerCP (BW264/56), CD4-APC (RPA-T4), CD45RO-PE (UCHT1) and CD8-Pacific Orange (3B5) antibodies were used for staining, and non-viable cells were excluded with Sytox blue.

This sequence originates from an adult in good health and CMV-seronegative. Sequenced sample: memory CD4+ T cells from blood. The sequence joins TRBV11-2 to TRBJ1-2; the D gene cannot be named for sure. The base sequence is TGTGCCAGCACCGACGGGATTACAGCTAACTATGGCTACACCTTC. Translated, this is CASTDGITANYGYTF.